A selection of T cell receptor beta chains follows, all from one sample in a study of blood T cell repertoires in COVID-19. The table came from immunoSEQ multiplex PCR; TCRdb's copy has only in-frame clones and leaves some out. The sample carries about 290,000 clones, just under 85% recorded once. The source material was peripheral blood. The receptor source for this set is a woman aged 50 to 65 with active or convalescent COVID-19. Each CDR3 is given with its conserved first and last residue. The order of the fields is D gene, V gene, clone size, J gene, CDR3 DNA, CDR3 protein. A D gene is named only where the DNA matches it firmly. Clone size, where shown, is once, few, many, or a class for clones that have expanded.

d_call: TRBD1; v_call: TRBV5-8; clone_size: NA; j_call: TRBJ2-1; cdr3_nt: TGTGCCAGCATCCCCCTGAGGACAGGGGGAAATGAGCAGTTCTTC; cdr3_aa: CASIPLRTGGNEQFF
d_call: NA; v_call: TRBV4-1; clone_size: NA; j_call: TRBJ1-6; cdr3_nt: TGCGCCAGCAGCCAAGATCCACCAGGGGCTTTGAATTCACCCCTCCACTTT; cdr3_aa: CASSQDPPGALNSPLHF
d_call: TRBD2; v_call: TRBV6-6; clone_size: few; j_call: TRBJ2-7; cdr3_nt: TGTGCCAGCCGTCTAGCGGGAGCCTACGAGCAGTACTTC; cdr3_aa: CASRLAGAYEQYF
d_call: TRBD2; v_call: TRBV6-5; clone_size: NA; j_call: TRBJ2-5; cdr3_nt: TGTGCCAGCAGCGCGACTAGCCAACAAGAGACCCAGTACTTC; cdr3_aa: CASSATSQQETQYF
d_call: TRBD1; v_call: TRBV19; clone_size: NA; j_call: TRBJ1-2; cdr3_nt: TGTGCCAGTAGTACCCGACAGGGGAACTATGGCTACACCTTC; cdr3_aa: CASSTRQGNYGYTF
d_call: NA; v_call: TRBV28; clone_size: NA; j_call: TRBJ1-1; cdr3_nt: TGTGCCAGCAGTTTACGGGGGGTCAAAGCTTTCTTT; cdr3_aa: CASSLRGVKAFF
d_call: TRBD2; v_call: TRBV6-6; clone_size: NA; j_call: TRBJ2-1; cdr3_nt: TGTGCCAGCAGTCCGGGACTAGCGGTTACCTCCTACAATGAGCAGTTCTTC; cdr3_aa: CASSPGLAVTSYNEQFF
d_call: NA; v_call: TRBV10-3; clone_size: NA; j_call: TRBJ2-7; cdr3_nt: TGTGCCATCAGTGACCGAGGGTTCTACGAGCAGTACTTC; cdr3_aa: CAISDRGFYEQYF
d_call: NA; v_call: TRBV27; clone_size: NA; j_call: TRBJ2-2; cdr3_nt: TGTGCCAGCAGTTTATACGGGGGGCACCTCGAACAGGCCGGGGAGCTGTTTTTT; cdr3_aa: CASSLYGGHLEQAGELFF
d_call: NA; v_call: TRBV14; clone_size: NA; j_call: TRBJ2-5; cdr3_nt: TGTGCCAGCAGCCCATGGGGAGCAGGCCCTACCCAAGAGACCCAGTACTTC; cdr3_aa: CASSPWGAGPTQETQYF
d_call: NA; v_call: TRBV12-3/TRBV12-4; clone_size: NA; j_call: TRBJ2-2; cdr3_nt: TGTGCCAGCAGCCCAAAGGGGACCGGGGAGCTGTTTTTT; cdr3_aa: CASSPKGTGELFF
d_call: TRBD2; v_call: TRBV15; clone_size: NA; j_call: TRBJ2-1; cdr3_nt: TGTGCCACCAGCAGAGATCGACTAGCGGGGGCTGAGCAGTTCTTC; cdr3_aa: CATSRDRLAGAEQFF
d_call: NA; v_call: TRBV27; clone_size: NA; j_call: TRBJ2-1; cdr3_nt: TGTGCCAGCAGTCTCTCGACTAGTTGGGCGAATGAGCAGTTCTTC; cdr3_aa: CASSLSTSWANEQFF
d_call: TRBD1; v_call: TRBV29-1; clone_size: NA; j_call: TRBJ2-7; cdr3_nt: TGCAGCATCCGCGGGGACAGGGGTTATGAGCAGTACTTC; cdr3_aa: CSIRGDRGYEQYF
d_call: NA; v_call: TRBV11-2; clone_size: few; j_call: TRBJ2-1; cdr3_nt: TGTGCCAGCAGCCCCATCAGGGGACCCTCCTACAATGAGCAGTTCTTC; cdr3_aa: CASSPIRGPSYNEQFF
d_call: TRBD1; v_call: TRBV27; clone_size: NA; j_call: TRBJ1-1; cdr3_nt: TGTGCCAGCACCCCGAGTGGGACAGCTGGGACTGAAGCTTTCTTT; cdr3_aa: CASTPSGTAGTEAFF
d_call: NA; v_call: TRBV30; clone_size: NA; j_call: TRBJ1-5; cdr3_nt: TGTGCCTGGAGTCCCGGCTGGGCTCAGCCCCAGCATTTT; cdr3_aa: CAWSPGWAQPQHF
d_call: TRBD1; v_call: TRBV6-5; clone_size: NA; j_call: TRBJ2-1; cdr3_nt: TGTGCCAGCAGGAGGACAGGGGGGTATGAGCAGTTCTTC; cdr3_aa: CASRRTGGYEQFF
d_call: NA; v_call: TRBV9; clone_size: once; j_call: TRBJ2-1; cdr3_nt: TGTGCCAGCAGCTCCCGGGTCGGGGGAAGGAATGAGCAGTTCTTC; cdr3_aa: CASSSRVGGRNEQFF
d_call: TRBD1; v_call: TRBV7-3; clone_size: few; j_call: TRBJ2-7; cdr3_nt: TGTGCCAGCAGCTTATCGTCGACAGGGGCCTACGAGCAGTACTTC; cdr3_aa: CASSLSSTGAYEQYF
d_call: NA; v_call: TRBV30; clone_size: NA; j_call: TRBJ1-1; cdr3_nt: TGTGCCTGGGTATGGAGCACTGAAGCTTTCTTT; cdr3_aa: CAWVWSTEAFF
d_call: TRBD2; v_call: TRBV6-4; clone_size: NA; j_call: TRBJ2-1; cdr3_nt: TGTGCCAGCAGTGAACTAGCGGGCTTTGAGCAGTTCTTC; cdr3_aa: CASSELAGFEQFF
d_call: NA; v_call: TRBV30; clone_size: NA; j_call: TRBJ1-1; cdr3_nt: TGTGCCTGGAGTAACCGGGGGGGGAACACTGAAGCTTTCTTT; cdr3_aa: CAWSNRGGNTEAFF
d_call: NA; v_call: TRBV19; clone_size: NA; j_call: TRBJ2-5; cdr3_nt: TGTGCCAGTAGATCATGGCCCCAAGAGACCCAGTACTTC; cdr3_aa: CASRSWPQETQYF
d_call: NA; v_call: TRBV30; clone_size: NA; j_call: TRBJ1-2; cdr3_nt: TGTGCCACCCCGAAGGGCGGGGGCTATGGCTACACCTTC; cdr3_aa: CATPKGGGYGYTF
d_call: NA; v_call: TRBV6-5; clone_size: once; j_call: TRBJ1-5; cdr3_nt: TGTGCCAGCGGGGAAACAGGGACCCAGCCCCAGCATTTT; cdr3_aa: CASGETGTQPQHF
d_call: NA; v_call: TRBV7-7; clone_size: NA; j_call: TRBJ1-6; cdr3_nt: TGTGCCAGCAGCTGTAGACAGACTTATAATTCACCCCTCCACTTT; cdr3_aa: CASSCRQTYNSPLHF
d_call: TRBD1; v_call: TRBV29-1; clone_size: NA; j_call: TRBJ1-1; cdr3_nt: TGCAGCGTCCGACAGGGGGCGCAGGGGACTGAAGCTTTCTTT; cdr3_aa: CSVRQGAQGTEAFF
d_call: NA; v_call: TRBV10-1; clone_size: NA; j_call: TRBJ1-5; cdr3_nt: TGCGCCAGCAGATGCCAGGGAAGGCAGCCCCAGCATTTT; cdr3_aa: CASRCQGRQPQHF
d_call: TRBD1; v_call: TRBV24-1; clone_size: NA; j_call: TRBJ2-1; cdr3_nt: TGTGCCACCAGTGATTCGGGGGGGACAGGGGTGTATAATGAGCAGTTCTTC; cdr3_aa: CATSDSGGTGVYNEQFF
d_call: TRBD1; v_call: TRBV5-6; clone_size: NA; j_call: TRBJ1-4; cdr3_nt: TGTGCCAGCAGCCGGGGGACAGGGGGGAGTGAAAAACTGTTTTTT; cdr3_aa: CASSRGTGGSEKLFF
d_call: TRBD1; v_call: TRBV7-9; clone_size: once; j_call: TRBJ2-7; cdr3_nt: TGTGCCAGCAGCTGGGGGTTGGGACAGCACTACGAGCAGTACTTC; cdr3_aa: CASSWGLGQHYEQYF
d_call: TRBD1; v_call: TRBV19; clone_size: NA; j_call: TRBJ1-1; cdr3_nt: TGTGCCAGTAGGGACAGGGGAATATTCACGACTGAAGCTTTCTTT; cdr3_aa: CASRDRGIFTTEAFF
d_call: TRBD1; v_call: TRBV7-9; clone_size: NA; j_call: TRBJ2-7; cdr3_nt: TGTGCCAGCAGCTTTGGACAGGGATCCTACGAGCAGTACTTC; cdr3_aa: CASSFGQGSYEQYF
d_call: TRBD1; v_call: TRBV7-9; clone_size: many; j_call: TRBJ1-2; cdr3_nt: TGTGCCAGCAGCTTAGGATCTGACAGGGGTAACTATGGCTACACCTTC; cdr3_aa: CASSLGSDRGNYGYTF
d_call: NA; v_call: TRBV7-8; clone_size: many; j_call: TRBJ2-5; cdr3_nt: TGTGCCAGCAGCTCAACCCTGATGGGGGGGCGGGGGACCCAGTACTTC; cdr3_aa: CASSSTLMGGRGTQYF
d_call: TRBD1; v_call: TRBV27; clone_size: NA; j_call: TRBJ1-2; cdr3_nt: TGTGCCAGCAGTTGGACAGGGGGCAACTATGGCTACACCTTC; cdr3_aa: CASSWTGGNYGYTF
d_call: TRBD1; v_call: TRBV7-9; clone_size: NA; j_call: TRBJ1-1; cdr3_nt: TGTGCCAGCAGCCCTAGGGACAGGACCCTGATGAACACTGAAGCTTTCTTT; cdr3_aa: CASSPRDRTLMNTEAFF
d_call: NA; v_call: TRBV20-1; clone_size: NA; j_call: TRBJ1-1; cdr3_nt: TGCAGTACCAGTGACATCAGACAGAACACTGAAGCTTTCTTT; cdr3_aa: CSTSDIRQNTEAFF
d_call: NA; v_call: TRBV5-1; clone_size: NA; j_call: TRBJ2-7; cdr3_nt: TGCGCCAGCAGCGCATCGGGGGTCTCCTACGAGCAGTACTTC; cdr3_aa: CASSASGVSYEQYF
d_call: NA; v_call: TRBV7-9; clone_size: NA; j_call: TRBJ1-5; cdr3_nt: TGTGCCAGCAGCTCCAGTTCGCTTAGCAATCAGCCCCAGCATTTT; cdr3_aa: CASSSSSLSNQPQHF
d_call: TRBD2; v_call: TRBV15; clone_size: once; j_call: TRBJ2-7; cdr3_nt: TGTGCCACCAGCAGAGAGGCGGGAGGGCCGTACGAGCAGTACTTC; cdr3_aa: CATSREAGGPYEQYF
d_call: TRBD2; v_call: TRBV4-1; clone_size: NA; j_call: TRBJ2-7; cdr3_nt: TGCGCCAGCAGCCCCGGGACTACCTACGAGCAGTACTTC; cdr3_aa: CASSPGTTYEQYF
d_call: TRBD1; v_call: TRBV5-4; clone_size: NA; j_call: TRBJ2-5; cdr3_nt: TGTGCCAGCAGCACGAAACAGGGGCAGGGGGAGACCCAGTACTTC; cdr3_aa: CASSTKQGQGETQYF
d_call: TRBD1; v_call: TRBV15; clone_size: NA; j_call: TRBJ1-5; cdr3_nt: TGTGCCACCAAAAAAAGCGGACAGGGCAGGTATCAGCCCCAGCATTTT; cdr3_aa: CATKKSGQGRYQPQHF
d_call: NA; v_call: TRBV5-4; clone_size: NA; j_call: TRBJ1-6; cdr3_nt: TGTGCCAGCAGCTTTGACAGCTATAATTCACCCCTCCACTTT; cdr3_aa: CASSFDSYNSPLHF
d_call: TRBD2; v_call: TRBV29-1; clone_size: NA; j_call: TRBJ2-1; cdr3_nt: TGCAGCGGCCGGGGGGAGCGGCACAATGAGCAGTTCTTC; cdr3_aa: CSGRGERHNEQFF
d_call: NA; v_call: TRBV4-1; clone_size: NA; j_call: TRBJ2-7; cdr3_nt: TGCGCCAGCAGCCCGCTAGCGTTGCGAACCTACGAGCAGTACTTC; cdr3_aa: CASSPLALRTYEQYF
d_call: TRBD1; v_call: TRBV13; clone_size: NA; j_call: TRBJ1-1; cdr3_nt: TGTGCCAGCAGGATACAGGGGGCGATAACTGAAGCTTTCTTT; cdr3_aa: CASRIQGAITEAFF
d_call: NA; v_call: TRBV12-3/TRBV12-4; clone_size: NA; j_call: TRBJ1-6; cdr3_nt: TGTGCCAGCAGTTTTTCTAGTTCACCCCTCCACTTT; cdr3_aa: CASSFSSSPLHF
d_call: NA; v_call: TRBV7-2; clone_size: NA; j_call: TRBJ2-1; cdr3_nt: TGTGCCAGCAGCTTTCGACAGGTAGACAATGAGCAGTTCTTC; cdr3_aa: CASSFRQVDNEQFF
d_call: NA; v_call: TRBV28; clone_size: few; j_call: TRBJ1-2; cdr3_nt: TGTGCCAGCAGTTTGCCAGTTCCTAACTATGGCTACACCTTC; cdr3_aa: CASSLPVPNYGYTF
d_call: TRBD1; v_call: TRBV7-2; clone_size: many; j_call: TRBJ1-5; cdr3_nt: TGTGCCAGCAGCTCGGACAGGGGGCGCTATCAGCCCCAGCATTTT; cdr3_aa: CASSSDRGRYQPQHF
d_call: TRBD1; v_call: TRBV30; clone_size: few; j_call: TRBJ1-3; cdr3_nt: TGTGCCTGGAGTGTTGACAGGGGTGGAAACACCATATATTTT; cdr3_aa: CAWSVDRGGNTIYF
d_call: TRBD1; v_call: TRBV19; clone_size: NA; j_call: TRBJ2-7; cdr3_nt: TGTGCCAGTAGCATCGGGACAGGGACCTCCTACGAGCAGTACTTC; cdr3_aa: CASSIGTGTSYEQYF
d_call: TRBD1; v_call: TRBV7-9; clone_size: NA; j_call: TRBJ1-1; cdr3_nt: TGTGCCAGCAGCTTAGGGGACAGGGGGCGAGGAACTGAAGCTTTCTTT; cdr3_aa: CASSLGDRGRGTEAFF
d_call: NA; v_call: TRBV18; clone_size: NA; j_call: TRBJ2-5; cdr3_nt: TGTGCCAGCTCACCATCGGAGGAGACCCAGTACTTC; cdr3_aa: CASSPSEETQYF
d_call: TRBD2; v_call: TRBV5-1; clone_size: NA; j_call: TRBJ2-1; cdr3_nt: TGCGCCAGCAGCCCATTGGTAGCGGGACCTGACAATGAGCAGTTCTTC; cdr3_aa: CASSPLVAGPDNEQFF
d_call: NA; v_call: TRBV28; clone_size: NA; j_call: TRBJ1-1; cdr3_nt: TGTGCCAGCAGTCCCACTCTTGGGGGGGGCACTGAAGCTTTCTTT; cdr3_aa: CASSPTLGGGTEAFF
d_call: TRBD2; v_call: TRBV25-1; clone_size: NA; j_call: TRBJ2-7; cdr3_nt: TGTGCCAGCAGCGGTTGGAGGGAGGGCGACGAGCAGTACTTC; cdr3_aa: CASSGWREGDEQYF